This T cell receptor beta chain was retrieved from a study of PD-L1 blockade in urothelial cancer. Study-level background: Prior exposure to chemotherapy in patients amounted to 0 to 3 regimens received. Broader study findings: Better survival was predicted by below-median pretreatment blood TCR clonality.

Stated time point: pretreatment peripheral blood. For this clone: Its specificity is unknown.

TCRdb keeps only in-frame clones here, not all; method: immunoSEQ multiplex PCR. The data contain tens of thousands of clones, around 88% of them seen just once; the ten biggest clones take up more than 13%. Germline V gene sequence: CDR1 SGDLS, CDR2 YYNGEE. The CDR3 is made up of 15 amino acids. Trimming at V came to 4 bases and at J to 5 bases, leaving 10 bases not matched to a gene. Sequencing was performed on PBMCs, taken around atezolizumab (anti-PD-L1) treatment. The source is a man in his fifties or sixties with urothelial cancer. This rearrangement joins TRBV9 to TRBJ1-1; 8 bases line up with TRBD1. CDR3 sequence: CASSSRTGSRTEAFF. The CDR3 nucleotides are TGTGCCAGCAGCTCACGGACAGGGTCGCGGACTGAAGCTTTCTTT.